This T cell receptor beta chain was profiled in a study of tumor-infiltrating lymphocytes in primary liver carcinoma listed by TCRdb under 2017. Regarding the research as a whole: Hepatocellular carcinoma (four) or combined HCC and intrahepatic cholangiocarcinoma (one) was present in the five patients, who were three men and two women aged 30 to 69 years. Tumors of the five patients were stage T1-T3 N0M0 with maximum diameters of roughly 4 to 10 cm. Roughly 3.65 to 8 million productive TCRbeta reads were obtained per sample, and no significant difference in read depth was found between tissue types. TCRbeta repertoire sequencing, expression microarrays and whole-exome sequencing were combined in the study across five regions of each liver tumor, with adjacent normal tissue and blood also included. TCRbeta repertoire sequencing covered roughly 35 specimens from 5 patients: approximately 25 tumor regions, 5 adjacent noncancerous liver tissues and 5 peripheral blood samples. The roughly 27 tumor region samples were profiled with Agilent mRNA microarrays so that TCRbeta repertoire diversity could be related to the local molecular phenotype. Technical replicate repertoires showed high reproducibility, with mean shared-clone rates approximately 0.89 and correlation coefficients above 0.95. Points the paper makes about the study in general: Only five or six patients were included in the study, and the authors note that the findings should be validated in a larger study. The top 250 clones made up a significantly larger repertoire fraction in tumors than in blood (p = 0.039). Because only the TCR beta chain was sequenced and unpaired alpha chains were not captured, true repertoire diversity is likely underestimated. Pairs of tumor regions showed greater repertoire overlap (mean around 36%) than tumor-adjacent pairs (about 17%) or tumor-blood pairs (about 15%), which is consistent with antigen-driven expansion. Only about 8-24% of top clones were present in all five regions of a tumor, suggesting spatial heterogeneity of tumor-infiltrating T cells. Because the samples were bulk and unsorted, CD4+ and CD8+ T cell repertoires could not be compared.

Total RNA and DNA were co-extracted from about 20-30 mg of bulk tissue with the AllPrep DNA/RNA mini kit, without cell sorting. Between November 2015 and March 2016, about five patients in China with histopathologically diagnosed primary liver carcinoma had surgical resection. Patients had chronic HBV infection and were treatment-naive at sampling. Each tumor was sampled at five spatially separated regions: the superior, inferior, left-lateral and right-lateral poles and the tumor centre. Histology showed that every tumor sample contained more than 80% viable tumor cells. Pieces of fresh tumor and adjacent tissue were cut in half, with one half kept in RNAlater at -80 degrees C and the other half sent for histology. The CDR3 runs 11 residues from the cysteine to the phenylalanine. Here the CDR3 DNA is all that survives: 33 bases in frame from base 1. Trimming at the junction amounts to 3 bases on V and 7 bases on J, and the germline ends lie 7 bases apart. The germline V gene (reference sequence) provides CDR1 DFQATT and CDR2 SNEGSKA.

Using a constant-region primer and ProtoScript II reverse transcriptase, TCRbeta-specific cDNA was reverse-transcribed from around 520 ng total RNA. Three nested multiplex PCR rounds, following a slightly modified ARM-PCR procedure, were used to build the TCRbeta libraries. Each of the first two PCR rounds ran for nine to ten cycles and used multiplex TRBV1-TRBV30 forward primers together with a Cbeta reverse primer. Sample barcodes and Illumina adapters were attached in a final 25-cycle PCR using Deep VentR polymerase. Amplicons of 200-500 bp were gel-purified with a QIAquick gel extraction kit before sequencing. An Illumina HiSeq 2500 was used to sequence the TCRbeta amplicons, generating 250-bp paired-end reads. Concerning the study's data processing: Reads were quality-trimmed with Trimmomatic v0.33, and paired reads were merged with FLASH v1.2.11 to recover full CDR3 sequences. MiGEC v1.2.1b assigned V, D and J germline segments to the rearranged TCRbeta sequences. VDJtools v1.0.0 computed clonotype statistics and Shannon-Wiener diversity indices. To cut down on sampling bias, every analysis after diversity analysis relied on just the 250 most abundant clonotypes from each sample. TCRdb reworked the public reads: Q25 trimming with fastp, MiXCR clone assembly, productive beta chains retained. Entries are consolidated by CDR3 protein sequence, retaining the most common genes and DNA. These V and J calls are TCRdb output, not the study's own analysis. The sample table lists about 29,000 distinct CDR3 sequences, around 80% of them with a count of one. In total, the top ten clones hold 35% to 40% of the sample.

This clonotype was counted at least ten times. Its cognate antigen has yet to be identified. No per-base quality is available; no much larger clone lies one base away. The sample was liver tumor tissue from sampling region 5. Interpreted using the paper, the cell subset or site label stands for: tumor region T5, tumor centre. This receptor was obtained from a man in his forties or fifties with primary liver carcinoma and hepatitis B virus infection. The sequence links TRBV20-1 to TRBJ2-1; TRBD2 is possibly the D segment (5 matching bases). The base sequence is TGCAGTGCTAGGTCGGGGAATGAGCAGTTCTTC. It codes for CSARSGNEQFF.